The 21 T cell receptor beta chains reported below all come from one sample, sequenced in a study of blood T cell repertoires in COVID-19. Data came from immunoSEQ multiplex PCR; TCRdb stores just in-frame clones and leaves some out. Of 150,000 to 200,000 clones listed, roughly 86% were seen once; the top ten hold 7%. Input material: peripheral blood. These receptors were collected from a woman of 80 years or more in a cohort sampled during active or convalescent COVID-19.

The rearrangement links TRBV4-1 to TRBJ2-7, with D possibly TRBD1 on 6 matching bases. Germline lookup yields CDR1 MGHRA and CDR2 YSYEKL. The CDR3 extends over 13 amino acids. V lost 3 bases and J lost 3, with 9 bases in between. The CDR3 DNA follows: TGCGCCAGCAGCCAGGGACAAAACTACGAGCAGTACTTC. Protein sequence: CASSQGQNYEQYF.

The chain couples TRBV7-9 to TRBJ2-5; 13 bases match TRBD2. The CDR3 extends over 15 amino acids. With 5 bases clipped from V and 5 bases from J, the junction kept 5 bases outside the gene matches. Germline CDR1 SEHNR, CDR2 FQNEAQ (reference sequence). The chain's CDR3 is CASSRTSGSAETQYF. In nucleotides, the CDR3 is TGTGCCAGCAGCCGGACTAGCGGGAGCGCGGAGACCCAGTACTTC.

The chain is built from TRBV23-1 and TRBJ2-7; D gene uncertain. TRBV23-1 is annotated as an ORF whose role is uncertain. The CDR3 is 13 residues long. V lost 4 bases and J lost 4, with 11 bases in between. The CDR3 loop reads CASSLGSFYEQYF. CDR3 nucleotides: TGCGCCAGCAGTCTTGGCAGTTTTTACGAGCAGTACTTC.

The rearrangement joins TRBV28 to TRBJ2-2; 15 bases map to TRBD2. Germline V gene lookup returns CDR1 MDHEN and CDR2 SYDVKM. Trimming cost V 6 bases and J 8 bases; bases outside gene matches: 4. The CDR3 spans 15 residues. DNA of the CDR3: TGTGCCAGCAGGCCGGGACTAGCGGGAGGAGGGGAGCTGTTTTTT. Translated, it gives CASRPGLAGGGELFF. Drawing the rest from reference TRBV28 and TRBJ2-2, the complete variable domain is DVKVTQSSRYLVKRTGEKVFLECVQDMDHENMFWYRQDPGLGLRLIYFSYDVKMKEKGDIPEGYSVSREKKERFSLILESASTNQTSMYLCASRPGLAGGGELFFGEGSRLTVL.

CDR3 nucleotide sequence: TGCGCCAGCAGCTCACAGGGGGCTACCTATGGCTACACCTTC. Translated, it gives CASSSQGATYGYTF. The rearrangement links TRBV5-1 to TRBJ1-2; 9 positions match TRBD1. With V trimmed by 3 bases and J by 4 bases, 4 bases remained unmatched. This CDR3 contains 14 residues. Germline CDR1 and CDR2: SGHRS and YFSETQ.

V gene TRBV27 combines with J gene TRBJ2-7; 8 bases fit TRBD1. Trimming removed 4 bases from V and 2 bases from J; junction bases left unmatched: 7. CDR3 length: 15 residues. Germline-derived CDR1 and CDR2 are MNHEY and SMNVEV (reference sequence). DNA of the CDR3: TGTGCCAGCAGTTCCCAGGGGGCCGGAACCTACGAGCAGTACTTC. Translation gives CASSSQGAGTYEQYF.

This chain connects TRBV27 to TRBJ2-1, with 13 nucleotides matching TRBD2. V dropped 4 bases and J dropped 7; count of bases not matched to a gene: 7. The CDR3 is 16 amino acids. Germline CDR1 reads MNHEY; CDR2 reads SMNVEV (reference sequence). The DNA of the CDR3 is TGTGCCAGCAGTTCCCAGGGACTAGCGGGACAGAATGAGCAGTTCTTC. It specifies CASSSQGLAGQNEQFF.

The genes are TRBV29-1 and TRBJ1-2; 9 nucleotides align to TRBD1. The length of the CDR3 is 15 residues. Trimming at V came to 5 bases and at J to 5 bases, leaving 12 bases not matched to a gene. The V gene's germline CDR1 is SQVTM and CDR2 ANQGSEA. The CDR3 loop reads CSVMNWTGVEYGYTF. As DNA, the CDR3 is TGCAGCGTTATGAACTGGACAGGGGTGGAATATGGCTACACCTTC.

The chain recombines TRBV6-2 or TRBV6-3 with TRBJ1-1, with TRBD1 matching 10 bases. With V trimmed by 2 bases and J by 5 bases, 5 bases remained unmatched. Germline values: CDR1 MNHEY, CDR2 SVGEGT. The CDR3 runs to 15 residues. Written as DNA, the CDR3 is TGTGCCAGCAGTTACGGAGGGGGACAGGGGACTGAAGCTTTCTTT. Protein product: CASSYGGGQGTEAFF.

In nucleotides, the CDR3 is TGCGCCAGGGAACAGGGTGTCTTTGGAAACACCATATATTTT. Amino acid sequence: CAREQGVFGNTIYF. The V call is TRBV5-1, the J call TRBJ1-3; perhaps TRBD1 as D (6 bases). Trimming stripped 8 bases from V and 3 bases from J, with 15 bases between. This CDR3 is built from 14 residues. Germline V gives CDR1 SGHRS, CDR2 YFSETQ.

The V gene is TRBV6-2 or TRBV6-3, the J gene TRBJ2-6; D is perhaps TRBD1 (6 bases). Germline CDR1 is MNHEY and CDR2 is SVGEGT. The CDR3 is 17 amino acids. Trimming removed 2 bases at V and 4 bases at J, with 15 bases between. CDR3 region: CASSYDRGIAGANVLTF. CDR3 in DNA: TGTGCCAGCAGTTACGATAGGGGGATCGCCGGGGCCAACGTCCTGACTTTC.

CDR3 region: CASSQAQLAVGDTQYF. In nucleotides, the CDR3 is TGTGCCAGCAGCCAAGCCCAACTAGCGGTCGGGGATACGCAGTATTTT. V and J are TRBV4-2 and TRBJ2-3; 8 nucleotides line up with TRBD2. Germline trimming cut 1 base from V and 6 bases from J; bases unmatched to any gene: 9. This CDR3 has 16 residues. CDR1 is LGHNA, CDR2 YNFKEQ, per germline.

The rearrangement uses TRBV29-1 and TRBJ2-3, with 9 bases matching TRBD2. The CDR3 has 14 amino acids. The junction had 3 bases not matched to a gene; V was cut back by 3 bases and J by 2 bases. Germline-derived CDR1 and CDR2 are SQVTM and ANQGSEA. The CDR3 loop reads CSVEPSGVTDTQYF. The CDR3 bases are TGCAGCGTTGAGCCTAGCGGGGTCACAGATACGCAGTATTTT.

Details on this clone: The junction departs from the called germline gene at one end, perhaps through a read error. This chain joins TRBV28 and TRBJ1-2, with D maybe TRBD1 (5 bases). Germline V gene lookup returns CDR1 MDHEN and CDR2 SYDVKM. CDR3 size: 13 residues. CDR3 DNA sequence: TGTGCCAGCACCCAGCGTTACGGGGGGATAACCCCCTTC. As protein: CASTQRYGGITPF.

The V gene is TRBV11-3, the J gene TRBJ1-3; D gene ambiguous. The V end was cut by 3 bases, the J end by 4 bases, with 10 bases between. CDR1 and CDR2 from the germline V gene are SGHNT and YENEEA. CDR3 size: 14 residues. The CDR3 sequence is CASSFNSRGNTIYF. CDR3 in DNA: TGTGCCAGCAGCTTTAACTCACGGGGAAACACCATATATTTT.

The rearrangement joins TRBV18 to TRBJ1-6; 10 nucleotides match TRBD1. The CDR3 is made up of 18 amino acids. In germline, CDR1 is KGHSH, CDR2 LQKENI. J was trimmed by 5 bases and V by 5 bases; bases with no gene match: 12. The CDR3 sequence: CASSVLPGTGENNSPLHF. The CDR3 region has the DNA TGTGCCAGCTCAGTCCTACCCGGGACAGGGGAAAATAATTCACCCCTCCACTTT.

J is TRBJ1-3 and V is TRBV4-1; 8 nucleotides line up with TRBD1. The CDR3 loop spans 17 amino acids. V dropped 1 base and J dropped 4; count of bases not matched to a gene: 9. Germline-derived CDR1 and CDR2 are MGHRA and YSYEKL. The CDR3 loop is CASSQGQGISSGNTIYF. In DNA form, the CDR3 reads TGCGCCAGCAGCCAAGGACAGGGGATTTCATCCGGAAACACCATATATTTT.

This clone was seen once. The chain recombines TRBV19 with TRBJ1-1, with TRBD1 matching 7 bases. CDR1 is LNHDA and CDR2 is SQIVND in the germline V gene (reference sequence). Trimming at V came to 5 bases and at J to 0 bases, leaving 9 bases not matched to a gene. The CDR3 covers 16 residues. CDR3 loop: CASSFSGQLMNTEAFF. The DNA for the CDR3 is TGTGCCAGTAGTTTTTCGGGACAGCTAATGAACACTGAAGCTTTCTTT.

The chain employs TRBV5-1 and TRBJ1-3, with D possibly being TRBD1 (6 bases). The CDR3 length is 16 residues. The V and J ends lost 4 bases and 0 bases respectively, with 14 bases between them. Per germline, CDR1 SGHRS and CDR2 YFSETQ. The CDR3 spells CASSPIDRFSGNTIYF. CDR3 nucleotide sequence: TGCGCCAGCAGCCCCATCGACAGGTTCTCTGGAAACACCATATATTTT.

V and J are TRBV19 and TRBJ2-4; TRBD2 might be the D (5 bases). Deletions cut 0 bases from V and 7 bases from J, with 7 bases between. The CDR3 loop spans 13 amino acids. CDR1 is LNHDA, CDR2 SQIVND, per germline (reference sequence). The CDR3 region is CASSIDRGNIQYF. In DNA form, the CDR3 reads TGTGCCAGTAGTATAGACAGAGGGAACATTCAGTACTTC.

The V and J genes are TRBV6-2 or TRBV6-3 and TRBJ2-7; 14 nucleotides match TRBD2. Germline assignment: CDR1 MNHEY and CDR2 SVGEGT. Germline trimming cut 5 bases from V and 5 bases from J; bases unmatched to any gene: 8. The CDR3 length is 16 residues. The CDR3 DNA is TGTGCCAGCAGTCCACGACTAGCGGGAGGGCCCCACGAGCAGTACGTC. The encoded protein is CASSPRLAGGPHEQYV.